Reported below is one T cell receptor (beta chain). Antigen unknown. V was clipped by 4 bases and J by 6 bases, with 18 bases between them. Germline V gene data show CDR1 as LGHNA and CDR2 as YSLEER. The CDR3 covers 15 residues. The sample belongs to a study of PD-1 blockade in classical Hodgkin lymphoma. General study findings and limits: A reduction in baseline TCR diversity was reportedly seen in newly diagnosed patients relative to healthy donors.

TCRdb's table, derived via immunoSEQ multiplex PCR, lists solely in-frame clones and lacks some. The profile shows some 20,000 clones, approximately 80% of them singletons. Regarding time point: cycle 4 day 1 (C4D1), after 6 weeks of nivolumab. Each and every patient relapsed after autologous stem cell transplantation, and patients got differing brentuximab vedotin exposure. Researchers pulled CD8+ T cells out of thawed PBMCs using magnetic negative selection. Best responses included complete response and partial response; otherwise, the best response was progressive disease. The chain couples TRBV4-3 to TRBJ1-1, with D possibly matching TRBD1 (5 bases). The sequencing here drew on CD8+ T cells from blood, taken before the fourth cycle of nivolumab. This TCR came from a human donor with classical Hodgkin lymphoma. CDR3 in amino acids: CASSPPGPLRAEAFF. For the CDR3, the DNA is TGCGCCAGCAGCCCTCCGGGGCCCCTTAGGGCTGAAGCTTTCTTT.